This T cell receptor beta chain originates from a study of vaccination and CD4 T cells after COVID-19. At the Johns Hopkins FTIC core, DNA taken from cultured CD4+ T cells was sequenced by way of the Oncomine TCR Beta short-read assay. TCRdb recomputed calls from the PCR reads with MiXCR, one row per CDR3 protein. Of under 25,000 distinct CDR3 sequences in the sample, over 45% were seen once. The treatment: roughly ten-day PBMC culture with coronavirus spike peptide pools or control peptides (ViraFEST assay). V lost 5 bases to trimming and J lost 4 bases; unmatched junction nucleotides: 10. The CDR3 loop spans 16 amino acids. Germline V lookup: CDR1 DFQATT, CDR2 SNEGSKA (reference sequence). Remarks on this clonotype: Antigen specificity is unknown.

The chain carries TRBV20-1 and TRBJ2-7; 14 positions match TRBD2. The sample taken for sequencing was CD4+ T cells from blood, cultured in vitro. This sequence originates from a human donor who had recovered from COVID-19. The CDR3 DNA reads as TGCAGTGCTGCCTTCGGGACTAGCGGGGGAGAATACGAGCAGTACTTC. Amino acid sequence: CSAAFGTSGGEYEQYF.